This TCR beta chain was recovered during a study of cytomegalovirus exposure and HLA in healthy donors. Study results and caveats: CMV serostatus was the sole immune exposure information available.

A note on this clone: Its target is unknown.

Primers included in the PCR were 60 Vbeta and 13 Jbeta primers. Only in-frame clones appear in the TCRdb table, and some are missing; sequencing was by immunoSEQ multiplex PCR. The table lists about 190,000 clones, about four fifths of them singletons. The V gene lost 3 bases and the J gene lost 1 base, with 12 bases spanning the gap. Per germline, CDR1 LNHDA and CDR2 SQIVND (reference sequence). The CDR3 totals 15 residues. The chain uses TRBV19 and TRBJ1-1; D is perhaps TRBD1 (6 bases). This TCR was recovered from a boy aged 5-17 years in good health and CMV-seronegative. The sequenced material came from PBMCs. The CDR3 protein is CASSIAGTPNTEAFF. The CDR3 region has the DNA TGTGCCAGTAGTATCGCAGGGACACCGAACACTGAAGCTTTCTTT.